The source of this T cell receptor beta chain is a study of cytomegalovirus exposure and HLA in healthy donors. Study-wide results and limits: Cytomegalovirus-associated status was assigned to some 160 TCR beta chains. Later analysis identified a missense DCLRE1C variant that was linked to TCR beta V- and J-gene trimming.

Germline V CDR1 and CDR2: DFQATT, SNEGSKA (reference sequence). The CDR3 has 11 amino acids. Trimming removed 5 bases at V and 4 bases at J, with 8 bases between. About this clone itself: Its cognate antigen is unknown.

PCR primers comprised 60 Vbeta and 13 Jbeta primers. Measured with immunoSEQ multiplex PCR; TCRdb has only the in-frame clones, and not every one. The data contain 150,000 to 160,000 clones, around 80% of them singletons. The chain has TRBV20-1 and TRBJ1-2; D remains unclear. Sequences were obtained from PBMCs. The TCR comes from a man under 40 in good health and CMV-seropositive. The CDR3 region has the DNA TGCAGTGCTGGGGAGGGCTATGGCTACACCTTC. Translating gives CSAGEGYGYTF.